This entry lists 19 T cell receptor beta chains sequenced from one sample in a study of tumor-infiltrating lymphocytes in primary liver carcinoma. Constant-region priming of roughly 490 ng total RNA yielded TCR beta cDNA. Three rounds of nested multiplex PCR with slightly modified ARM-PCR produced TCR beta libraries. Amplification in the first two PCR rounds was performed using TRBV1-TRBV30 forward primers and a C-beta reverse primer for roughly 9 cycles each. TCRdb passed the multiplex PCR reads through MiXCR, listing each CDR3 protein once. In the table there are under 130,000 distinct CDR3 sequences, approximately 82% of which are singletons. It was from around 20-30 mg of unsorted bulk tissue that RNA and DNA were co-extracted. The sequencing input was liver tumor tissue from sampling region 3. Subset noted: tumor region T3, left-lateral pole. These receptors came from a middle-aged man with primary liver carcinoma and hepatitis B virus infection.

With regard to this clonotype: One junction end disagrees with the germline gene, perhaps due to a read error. DNA of the CDR3: TGCAGCGTTGGAACGGGAAAGATCATCATGAACACTGAAGCTGTCTTT. Residues: CSVGTGKIIMNTEAVF. The V call is TRBV29-1, the J call TRBJ1-1; unclear D gene. Germline loops: CDR1 SQVTM, CDR2 ANQGSEA. The CDR3 extends over 16 amino acids.

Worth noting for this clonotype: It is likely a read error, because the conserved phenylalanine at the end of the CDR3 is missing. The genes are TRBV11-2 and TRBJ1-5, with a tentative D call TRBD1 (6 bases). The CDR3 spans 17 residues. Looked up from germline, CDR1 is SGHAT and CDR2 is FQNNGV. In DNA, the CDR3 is TGCACCAGCAGCTTAGTAGGGGTAACAGGGAGCAATCAGCCCCAGCATTCT. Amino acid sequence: CTSSLVGVTGSNQPQHS.

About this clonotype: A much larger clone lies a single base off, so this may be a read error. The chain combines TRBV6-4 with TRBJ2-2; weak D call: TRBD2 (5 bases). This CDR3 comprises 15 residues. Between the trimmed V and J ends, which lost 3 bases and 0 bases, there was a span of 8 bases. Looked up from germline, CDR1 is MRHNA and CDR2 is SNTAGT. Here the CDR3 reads CASSEEESNTGELFF. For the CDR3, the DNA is TGTGCCAGCAGTGAGGAGGAGTCGAACACCGGGGAGCTGTTTTTT.

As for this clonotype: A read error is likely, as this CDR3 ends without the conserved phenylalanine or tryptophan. Here the CDR3 DNA reads TGTGCCATCAGTCGAACAGGGCTACCCTACGAGCAGTACTTA. Amino acid sequence: CAISRTGLPYEQYL. This chain connects TRBV10-3 to TRBJ2-7; D is perhaps TRBD1 (6 bases). This CDR3 spans 14 amino acids. V dropped 5 bases and J dropped 2 bases, with 13 bases sitting between them. CDR1 and CDR2 (germline): ENHRY, SYGVKD.

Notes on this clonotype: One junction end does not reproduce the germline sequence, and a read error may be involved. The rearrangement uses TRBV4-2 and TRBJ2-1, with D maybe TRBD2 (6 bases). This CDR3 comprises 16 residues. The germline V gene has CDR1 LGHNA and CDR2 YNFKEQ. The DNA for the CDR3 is TGTGTCAGCAGCCAAGATGGGGGGAGGACCTATAATGAGCAGTTCTTC. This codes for CVSSQDGGRTYNEQFF.

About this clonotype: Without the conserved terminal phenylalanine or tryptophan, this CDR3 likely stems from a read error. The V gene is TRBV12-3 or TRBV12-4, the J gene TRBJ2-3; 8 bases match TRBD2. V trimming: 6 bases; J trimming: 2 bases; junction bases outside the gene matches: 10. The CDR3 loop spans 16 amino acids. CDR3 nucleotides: TGTGCCAGCAGGTCGACAATTAGCGGGAACACAGATACGCAGTATATT. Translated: CASRSTISGNTDTQYI.

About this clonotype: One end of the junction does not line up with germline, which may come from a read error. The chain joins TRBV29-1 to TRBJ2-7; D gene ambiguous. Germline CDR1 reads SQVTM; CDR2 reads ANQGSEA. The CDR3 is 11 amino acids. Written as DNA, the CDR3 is TGCAACGTTGAGGCTGGAGAAGAGCAGTACTTC. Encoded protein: CNVEAGEEQYF.

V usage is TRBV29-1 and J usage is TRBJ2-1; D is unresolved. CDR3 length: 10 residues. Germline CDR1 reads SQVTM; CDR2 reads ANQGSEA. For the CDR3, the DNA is TGCAGTGTTCTCCCGGAGGAGCAGTTCTTC. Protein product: CSVLPEEQFF.

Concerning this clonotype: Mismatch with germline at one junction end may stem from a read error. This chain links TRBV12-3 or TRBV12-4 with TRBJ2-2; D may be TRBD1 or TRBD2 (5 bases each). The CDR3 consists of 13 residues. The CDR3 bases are TGTGCCAGCAGTTTATCATCCACCGGGGACCTGTTATTT. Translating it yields CASSLSSTGDLLF.

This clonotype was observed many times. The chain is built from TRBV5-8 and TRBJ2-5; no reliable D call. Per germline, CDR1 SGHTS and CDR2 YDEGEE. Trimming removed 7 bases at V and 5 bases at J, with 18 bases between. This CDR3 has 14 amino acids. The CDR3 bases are TGTGCCAGCCCCCGGGCCCGTTTCAGGGAGACCCAGTACTTC. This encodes CASPRARFRETQYF.

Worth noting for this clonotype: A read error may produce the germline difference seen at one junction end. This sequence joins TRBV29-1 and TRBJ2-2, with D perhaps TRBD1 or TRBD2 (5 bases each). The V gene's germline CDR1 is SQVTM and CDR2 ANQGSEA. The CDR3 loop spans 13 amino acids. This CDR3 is CSVLMEDTEELFF. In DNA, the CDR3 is TGCAGCGTTCTCATGGAGGACACCGAGGAGCTGTTTTTT.

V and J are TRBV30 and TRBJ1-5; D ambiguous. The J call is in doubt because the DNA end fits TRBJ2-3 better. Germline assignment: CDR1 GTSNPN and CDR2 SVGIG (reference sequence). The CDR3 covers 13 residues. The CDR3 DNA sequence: TGTGCCTGGAGTACCAAGGAAGATCAGCCCCAGTATTTT. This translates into CAWSTKEDQPQYF.

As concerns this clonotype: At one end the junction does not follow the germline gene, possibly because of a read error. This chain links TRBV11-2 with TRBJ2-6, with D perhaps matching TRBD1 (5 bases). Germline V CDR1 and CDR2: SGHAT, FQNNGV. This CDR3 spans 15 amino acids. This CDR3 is CATQWPRSGASVLTF. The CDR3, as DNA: TGTGCCACCCAGTGGCCGCGTTCTGGGGCCAGCGTCCTGACTTTC. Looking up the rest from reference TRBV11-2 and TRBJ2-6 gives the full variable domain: EAGVAQSPRYKIIEKRQSVAFWCNPISGHATLYWYQQILGQGPKLLIQFQNNGVVDDSQLPKDRFSAERLKGVDSTLKIQPAKLEDSAVYLCATQWPRSGASVLTFGAGSRLTVL.

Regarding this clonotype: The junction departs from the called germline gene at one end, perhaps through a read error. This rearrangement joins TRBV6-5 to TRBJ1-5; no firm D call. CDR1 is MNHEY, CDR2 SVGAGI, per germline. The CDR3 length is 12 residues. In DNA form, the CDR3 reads TGTGTCAGCAACGACCCCAATCAGCCCCAACATTTT. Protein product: CVSNDPNQPQHF.

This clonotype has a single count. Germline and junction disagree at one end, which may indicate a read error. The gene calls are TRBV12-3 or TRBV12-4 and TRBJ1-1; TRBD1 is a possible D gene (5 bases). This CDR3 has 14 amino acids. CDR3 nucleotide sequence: TGTGCCAGCAGCTCTTCCGATGCGTACACTGGGGCTTTCTTC. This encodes CASSSSDAYTGAFF.

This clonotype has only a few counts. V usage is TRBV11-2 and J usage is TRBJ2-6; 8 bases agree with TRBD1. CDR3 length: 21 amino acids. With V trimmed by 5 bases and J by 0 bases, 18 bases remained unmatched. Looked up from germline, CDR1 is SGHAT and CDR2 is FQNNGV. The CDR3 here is CASSMGGDRGIFLSGANVLTF. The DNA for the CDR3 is TGTGCCAGCAGCATGGGTGGAGACAGGGGCATTTTCCTCTCTGGGGCCAACGTCCTGACTTTC.

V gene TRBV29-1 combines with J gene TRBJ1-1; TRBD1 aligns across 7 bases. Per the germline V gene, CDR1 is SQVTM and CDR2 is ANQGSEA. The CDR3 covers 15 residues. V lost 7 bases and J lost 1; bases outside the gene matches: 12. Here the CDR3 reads CSGGQDGYQNTEAFF. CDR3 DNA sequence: TGCAGCGGAGGACAGGATGGCTATCAGAACACTGAAGCTTTCTTT.

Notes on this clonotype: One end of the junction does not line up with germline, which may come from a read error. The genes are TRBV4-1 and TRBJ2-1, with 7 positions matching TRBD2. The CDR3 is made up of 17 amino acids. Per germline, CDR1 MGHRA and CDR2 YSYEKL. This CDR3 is CASSPRGVVGGHSEQFF. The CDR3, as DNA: TGTGCCAGCAGCCCCAGAGGGGTAGTGGGAGGGCATAGTGAGCAGTTCTTC.

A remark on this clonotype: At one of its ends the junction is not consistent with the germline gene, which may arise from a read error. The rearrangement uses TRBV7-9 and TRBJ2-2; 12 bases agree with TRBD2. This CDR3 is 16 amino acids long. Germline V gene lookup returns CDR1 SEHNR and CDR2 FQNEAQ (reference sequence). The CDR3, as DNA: TGTGCCAGCAGCTCCCGGACTAGCGGGAACGCCGGGGACCTGTTTTTT. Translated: CASSSRTSGNAGDLFF.